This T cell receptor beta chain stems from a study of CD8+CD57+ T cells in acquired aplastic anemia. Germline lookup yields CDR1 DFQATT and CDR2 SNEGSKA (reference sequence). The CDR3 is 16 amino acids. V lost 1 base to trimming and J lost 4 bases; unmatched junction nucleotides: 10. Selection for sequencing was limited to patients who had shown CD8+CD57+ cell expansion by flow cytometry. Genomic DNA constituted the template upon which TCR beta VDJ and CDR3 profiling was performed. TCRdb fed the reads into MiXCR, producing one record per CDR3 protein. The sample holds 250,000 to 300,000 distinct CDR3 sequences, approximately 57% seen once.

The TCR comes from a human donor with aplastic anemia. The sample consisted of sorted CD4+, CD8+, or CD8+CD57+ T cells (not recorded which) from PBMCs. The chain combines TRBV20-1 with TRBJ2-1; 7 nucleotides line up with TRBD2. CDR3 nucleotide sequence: TGCAGTGCTAGAGGTCGGGCGGGAGCTGGTTACAATGAGCAGTTCTTC. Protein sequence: CSARGRAGAGYNEQFF.